Presented here are 20 T cell receptor beta chains from one specimen sequenced in a study of T cell clusters in autoimmune cytopenias. Tens of thousands of genome equivalents of blood DNA were amplified for TRB. TRB rearrangements were amplified by touch-down multiplex PCR with mixed TRB-A/B primers. No DNA is given; TCRdb re-called the multiplex PCR reads and lists each CDR3 protein once. In total, the table holds 7,000 or so distinct CDR3 sequences. Sequencing input: peripheral blood. The receptors stem from a human donor with an autoimmune cytopenia or autoimmune hepatitis (not recorded which).

CDR3 protein: CAIGGTSGTSTDTQYF. This chain links TRBV7-9 with TRBJ2-3; TCRdb names TRBD2, which stays unverified in the absence of DNA. The germline V gene has CDR1 SEHNR and CDR2 FQNEAQ (reference sequence). This CDR3 spans 16 amino acids.

This clonotype shows up as medium-sized by frequency. The J gene is TRBJ1-5, the V gene TRBV27. The CDR3 contains 14 residues. The germline V gene has CDR1 MNHEY and CDR2 SMNVEV (reference sequence). The CDR3 reads CASSLRGEDQPQHF.

Measured by frequency, this clonotype is medium-sized. The chain is built from TRBV6-6 and TRBJ2-7; the TCRdb D gene call, TRBD2, has no DNA to confirm it. In germline, CDR1 is MNHNY, CDR2 SVGAGI (reference sequence). The CDR3 has 16 amino acids. The CDR3 loop reads CASSLSGRAGGYEQYF.

The V call is TRBV30, the J call TRBJ2-1. The CDR3 is made up of 12 amino acids. The germline CDR1 and CDR2 sequences are GTSNPN and SVGIG (reference sequence). The CDR3 sequence: CACRVDYNEQFF.

This clonotype is called medium-sized based on its frequency. The chain is built from TRBV29-1 and TRBJ1-4. CDR3 length: 14 residues. CDR1 SQVTM and CDR2 ANQGSEA come from the germline V gene. CDR3 amino acids: CSIKFWGLDEKLFF.

The V gene is TRBV12-3 or TRBV12-4, the J gene TRBJ2-1; the D call from TCRdb, TRBD1, cannot be confirmed without DNA. The length of the CDR3 is 14 residues. CDR3 amino acids: CASKRGQGDNEQFF.

By frequency, this clonotype registers large. The CDR3: CAFGQGFTEAFF. The chain uses TRBV30 and TRBJ1-1; the D gene TCRdb calls, TRBD1, cannot be checked with no DNA. This CDR3 is 12 amino acids long. The germline V gene encodes CDR1 GTSNPN and CDR2 SVGIG (reference sequence).

This clonotype registers medium-sized by frequency. J is TRBJ2-5 and V is TRBV5-6. The germline CDR1 and CDR2 sequences are SGHDT and YYEEEE. The CDR3 spans 15 residues. The CDR3: CASSLETLTAGTQYF.

The J gene is TRBJ2-7, the V gene TRBV6-5. The CDR3 runs 12 residues. The germline V gene has CDR1 MNHEY and CDR2 SVGAGI. The CDR3 sequence is CASSPSTYEQYF.

This clonotype registers medium-sized by frequency. V gene TRBV6-1 combines with J gene TRBJ2-6. This CDR3 has 16 amino acids. Germline V gives CDR1 MNHNS, CDR2 SASEGT. CDR3: CASSELSASGANVLTF.

The chain combines TRBV13 with TRBJ2-7. This CDR3 spans 13 amino acids. CDR1 is PRHDT, CDR2 FYEKMQ, per germline (reference sequence). The CDR3: CASSRGESYEQYF.

The chain is built from TRBV15 and TRBJ2-7. This CDR3 is 14 amino acids long. The V gene's germline CDR1 is LNHNV and CDR2 YYDKDF (reference sequence). CDR3 loop: CATSRVGRTYEQYF.

This clonotype is called medium-sized based on its frequency. The gene calls are TRBV19 and TRBJ1-1; lacking DNA, the TRBD1 call made by TCRdb goes unchecked. This CDR3 is built from 13 residues. Germline V gives CDR1 LNHDA, CDR2 SQIVND (reference sequence). The CDR3 loop is CASSIKGDTEAFF.

The chain links TRBV6-5 to TRBJ2-7; with no DNA, the TCRdb D assignment of TRBD1 cannot be verified. Per germline, CDR1 MNHEY and CDR2 SVGAGI. This CDR3 comprises 18 residues. The CDR3 loop reads CASSQEKAGGHRYYEQYF.

This clonotype registers medium-sized (0.01 to 0.1%) by frequency. The gene calls are TRBV11-1 and TRBJ2-1; TCRdb designates TRBD1, a call that cannot be tested without DNA. CDR1 and CDR2 (germline): SGHAT, FQDESV (reference sequence). CDR3 length equals 18 residues. The CDR3 loop reads CASSSIKTQGEYYNEQFF.

By frequency, this clonotype registers medium-sized. The chain has TRBV10-3 and TRBJ2-1. Germline V CDR1 and CDR2: ENHRY, SYGVKD. The CDR3 extends over 12 amino acids. The CDR3 is CASSRGLTEQFF.

The gene calls are TRBV19 and TRBJ1-1. This CDR3 has 13 amino acids. CDR1 and CDR2 from the germline V gene are LNHDA and SQIVND (reference sequence). The CDR3 loop is CASTLDRNTEAFF.

This rearrangement joins TRBV20-1 to TRBJ2-3; TCRdb outputs TRBD1, but without DNA this stays unchecked. This CDR3 contains 12 residues. From germline, CDR1 is DFQATT and CDR2 SNEGSKA (reference sequence). This CDR3 is CSVTRGGDTQYF.

Measured by frequency, this clonotype is medium-sized. The V gene is TRBV30, the J gene TRBJ2-7; no DNA is available, so the TRBD1 call from TCRdb remains unchecked. The CDR3 contains 13 residues. Germline assignment: CDR1 GTSNPN and CDR2 SVGIG (reference sequence). This CDR3 is CAWDEGKQYEQYF.

The CDR3 here is CASSRNTRNEQFF. The chain has TRBV18 and TRBJ2-1. Germline V gene sequence: CDR1 KGHSH, CDR2 LQKENI. The CDR3 is 13 amino acids.